The rows below give T cell receptor beta chains drawn from one sample of a study of shared clonotypes between healthy human individuals. Generated by immunoSEQ multiplex PCR, the TCRdb table keeps only in-frame clones and is missing some. The sample has 2 million to 2.5 million clones, 85% to 95% seen once; the top ten hold more than 0.35%. Input material: naive CD4+ T cells from PBMCs. The receptors stem from a man between 18 and 35 years old in good health. Some clones in this sample may be carry-over from other donors' samples. Both conserved end residues are trimmed from each CDR3.

V gene | CDR3 protein
TRBV15 | ATSRPDRGRYEQY
TRBV11-3 | ASSYRRGQKNTGELF
TRBV7-6 | ASSFPGGARNTEAF
TRBV19 | ASSKGPRTFSNQPQH
TRBV5-1 | ASSLVNLRGQGGSTEAF
TRBV6-5 | ASSYSGGALAYEQY
TRBV6-5 | ASSDSGTGELF
TRBV5-4 | ASSEGTGARGVLT
TRBV5-1 | ASSLAGQGPPETQY
TRBV28 | ASSFGLAGGRNSYEQY
TRBV28 | ASSFPGQGAAEAF
TRBV28 | ASSRSGFLGENTGELF
TRBV10-3 | AISQTGYNEQF